What follows describes a single TCR beta chain. Its target is not known. The germline V gene has CDR1 WSHSY and CDR2 SAAADI. V shed 10 bases and J 5 bases; nucleotides not matched to a gene: 4. The CDR3 has 12 amino acids. This record comes from a study of a mutant IDH1 vaccine in newly diagnosed glioma. The table came from immunoSEQ multiplex PCR; TCRdb's copy has only in-frame clones and leaves some out. Found here are approximately 60,000 clones, 85% to 90% of them singletons; the top ten hold approximately 4.3%. Time point in this sample: week 5, during vaccination. The content of each vaccine dose was 300 ug of mutant IDH1 20-mer peptide, and topical imiquimod accompanied it.

This chain joins TRBV10-2 and TRBJ2-1, with TRBD2 matching 8 bases. The specimen comprised PBMCs, sampled from a glioma patient whose treatment included an IDH1 peptide vaccine. The receptor was derived from a woman between 40 and 55 years old with glioma. CDR3 DNA: TGCGCCATGATGACTAGCGACAATGAGCAGTTCTTC. It is translated as CAMMTSDNEQFF.